This TCR beta chain was found in a study of T-cell memory formation after mild COVID-19. Overall study results and limits: The study found contracting CD4+ clones mainly in CM and EM and contracting CD8+ clones in EMRA.

Comments on this clonotype: Its antigen is still unknown.

A single record per CDR3 protein comes from TCRdb applying MiXCR to the 5' RACE reads. The sample has about 200,000 distinct CDR3 sequences, roughly 16% seen once. V shed 6 bases, J shed 4 bases, and the junction held 3 bases outside the gene matches. Germline-derived CDR1 and CDR2 are ENHRY and SYGVKD. The CDR3 loop spans 13 amino acids. This chain links TRBV10-3 with TRBJ2-5, with 9 bases that match TRBD2. The clonotype was recovered from an adult woman who had mild COVID-19 (a few samples of this study predate the infection). Cell type and time point are not known. Sequencing was done on a sample of PBMCs or a T cell subset sorted from them (not recorded which). The CDR3 DNA follows: TGTGCCATCAGAGGACTAGCGATAGAGACCCAGTACTTC. This translates into CAIRGLAIETQYF.